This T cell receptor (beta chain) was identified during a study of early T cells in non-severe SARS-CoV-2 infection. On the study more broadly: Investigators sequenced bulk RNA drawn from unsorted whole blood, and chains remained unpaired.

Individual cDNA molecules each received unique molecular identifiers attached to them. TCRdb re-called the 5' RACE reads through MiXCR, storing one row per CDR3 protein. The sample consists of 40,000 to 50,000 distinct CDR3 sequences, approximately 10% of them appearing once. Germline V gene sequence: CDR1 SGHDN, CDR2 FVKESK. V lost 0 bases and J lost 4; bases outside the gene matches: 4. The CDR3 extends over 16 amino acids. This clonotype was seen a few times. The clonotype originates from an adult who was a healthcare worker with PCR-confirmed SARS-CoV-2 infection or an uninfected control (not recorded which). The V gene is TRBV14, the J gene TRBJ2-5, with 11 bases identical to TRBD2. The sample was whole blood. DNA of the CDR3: TGTGCCAGCAGCCAAGAGCGGCTAGCGGGAGGAGAGACCCAGTACTTC. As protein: CASSQERLAGGETQYF.